This T cell receptor beta chain comes out of a study of Ad26.COV2.S vaccination and SARS-CoV-2 variants. The protocol was immunoSEQ multiplex PCR, while the TCRdb copy is restricted to in-frame clones and leaves out a portion. This sample has about 350,000 clones, with around 89% found just once. Study-wide points: Measurement of non-spike TCR breadth gave similar results in vaccine and placebo recipients.

Comment on this clone: Its antigen is not known.

Treatment defined: around 19 received Ad26.COV2.S at low or high dose, single or two shots; several received placebo; per-sample allocation not given. Collection of samples fell on day 63 after the first vaccine or placebo injection. The donor was a Boston adult aged 18-55 years. Expression of Wuhan-strain SARS-CoV-2 spike came from the Ad26 vector that formed the vaccine. From germline, CDR1 is SGHRS and CDR2 YFSETQ. After removal of 3 bases from V and 3 bases from J, the junction contained 7 bases not matched to a gene. The CDR3 extends over 15 amino acids. The source was peripheral blood, collected in a trial of Ad26.COV2.S vaccine versus placebo. The chain employs TRBV5-1 and TRBJ2-7, with TRBD1 identical over 9 bases. The origin of this receptor is a person aged 18-60 years who received the Ad26.COV2.S COVID-19 vaccine or a placebo. The CDR3 DNA reads as TGCGCCAGCAGCTCGACGACAGGGGGATACTACGAGCAGTACTTC. Translating gives CASSSTTGGYYEQYF.